This T cell receptor (beta chain) was obtained from a study of CXCR3-negative and CXCR3-positive naive CD8 T cells. 5' RACE with UMI labels generated the TRB cDNA libraries. One entry per CDR3 protein, without DNA, is what TCRdb gives after re-calling the 5' RACE reads. In all, the sample yields over 100,000 distinct CDR3 sequences. Germline CDR1 is SGDLS and CDR2 is YYNGEE. The length of the CDR3 is 11 residues. The rearrangement joins TRBV9 to TRBJ1-1. This TCR was sampled from a human donor in good health. Some clones in this sample may be carry-over from other donors' samples. Material: naive CXCR3- CD8+ T cells from blood. Documented subset: CD45RO-CCR7+CD27+CD95- naive CD8+ T cells lacking CXCR3 (TNR3-). The CDR3 is CARAGNTEAFF.